A selection of T cell receptor beta chains follows, all from one sample in a study of monozygotic twins with inflammatory bowel disease. TCRdb reanalyzed the 5' RACE reads and collapses them to one entry per CDR3 protein, without DNA. Here the sample table reports around 410,000 distinct CDR3 sequences. Material: blood. Source of these receptors: a human donor with ulcerative colitis or Crohn's disease, or a healthy co-twin of an affected twin (not recorded which). Each CDR3 is given with its conserved first and last residue.

v_call	cdr3_length	j_call	cdr3_aa
TRBV7-3	14	TRBJ2-1	CASSLLAGYNEQFF
TRBV7-9	15	TRBJ1-4	CASSSTGSTNEKLFF
TRBV28	14	TRBJ1-2	CASSLLIADYGYTF
TRBV3-1	15	TRBJ2-7	CASSPAAGPYYEQYF
TRBV4-1	12	TRBJ2-7	CASSQGFDEQYF
TRBV10-3	12	TRBJ1-2	CAIRRGLRGYTF
TRBV7-9	13	TRBJ1-2	CASSLMASAGYTF
TRBV20-1	15	TRBJ2-3	CSASSANGGTDTQYF
TRBV6-6	14	TRBJ1-2	CASSSQGADYGYTF
TRBV20-1	14	TRBJ1-5	CSARVGTVNQPQHF
TRBV10-3	13	TRBJ2-2	CAIARENTGELFF
TRBV18	14	TRBJ1-2	CASSPSSGVDGYTF
TRBV9	15	TRBJ2-3	CASSTLAGVTDTQYF
TRBV20-1	15	TRBJ2-7	CSAREGTGNSYEQYF
TRBV5-5	18	TRBJ1-6	CASSLLPYPTAGNSPLHF
TRBV12-3/TRBV12-4	12	TRBJ2-3	CASSLNADTQYF
TRBV27	15	TRBJ2-1	CASSSLAGGNNEQFF
TRBV6-5	13	TRBJ2-5	CASSHRNQETQYF
TRBV12-3/TRBV12-4	15	TRBJ2-2	CASSYGHWNTGELFF
TRBV5-4	15	TRBJ2-3	CASSLVRDPTDTQYF
TRBV4-1	15	TRBJ2-7	CASSQVDSLLYEQYF
TRBV15	17	TRBJ2-6	CATSRDNPVSGANVLTF
TRBV20-1	15	TRBJ2-3	CSAEDGTSGVDTQYF
TRBV11-2	15	TRBJ2-4	CASSLRTAEGNIQYF
TRBV10-2	12	TRBJ2-4	CASTPVGGIQYF